The clone carrying this T cell receptor beta chain was counted between two and nine times. What it recognizes is unknown. The CDR3 contains 14 residues. V was trimmed by 3 bases and J by 7 bases, leaving 16 bases between them. Per germline, CDR1 GTSNPN and CDR2 SVGIG (reference sequence). The sample comes from a study of beta chain features in type 1 diabetes. Study summary: Examination of sorted cells across all samples involved 100 million or so cells.

Overall study findings and caveats: Reduced insertions and increased deletions marked VDJ junctions in type 1 diabetes patients. Shorter templates may be favored by PCR, equally so in patients and controls. Shorter TCRB CDR3s, moderately but significantly so, were found in Type 1 diabetes patients in all four CD4+ subsets.

Of the isolated RNA, all was reverse transcribed, and so the sequenced material was expressed TCRB transcripts. Some clones are missing from TCRdb's copy, which holds only in-frame ones; the method was immunoSEQ multiplex PCR. The table records around 130,000 clones, 9% of them present only once. This receptor was identified in a man under 40 with type 1 diabetes. Sequencing input: central memory CD4+ T cells from blood. The V and J genes are TRBV30 and TRBJ1-5; perhaps TRBD1 as D (6 bases). CDR3 DNA sequence: TGTGCCTGGAGCCCCTTAGGGGGGGGACAGCCCCAGCATTTT. Protein sequence: CAWSPLGGGQPQHF.